This TCR beta chain was profiled in a study of the immune and genomic landscape of osteosarcoma. Profiling relied on immunoSEQ multiplex PCR, and the TCRdb table lists in-frame clones only, not all of them. The sample lists some 4,600 clones, less than 75% occurring once. This CDR3 has 15 residues. Per germline, CDR1 SGHNT and CDR2 YENEEA. The V gene lost 0 bases and the J gene lost 4 bases, with 10 bases spanning the gap. Primary, local recurrence and metastasis osteosarcoma tumors were taken after treatment from poor-prognosis patients. Sample: osteosarcoma tumor tissue from the femur. The genes are TRBV11-3 and TRBJ2-1; D uncertain. The TCR sequence derives from a human donor with osteosarcoma. The CDR3 spells CASSLDSQAYNEQFF. In DNA form, the CDR3 reads TGTGCCAGCAGCTTAGATTCACAAGCTTACAATGAGCAGTTCTTC.